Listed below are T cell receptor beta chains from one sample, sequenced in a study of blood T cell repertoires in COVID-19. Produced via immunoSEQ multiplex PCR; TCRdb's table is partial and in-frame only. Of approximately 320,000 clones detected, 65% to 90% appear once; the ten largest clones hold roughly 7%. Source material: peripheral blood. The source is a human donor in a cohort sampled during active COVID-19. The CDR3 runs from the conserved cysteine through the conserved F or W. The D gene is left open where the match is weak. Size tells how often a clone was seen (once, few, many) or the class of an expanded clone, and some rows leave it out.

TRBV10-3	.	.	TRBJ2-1	CASDNGGPGSYNEQFF	TGTGCCAGCGATAACGGGGGGCCGGGCTCCTACAATGAGCAGTTCTTC
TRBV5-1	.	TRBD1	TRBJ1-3	CASSQALTQGAGNTIYF	TGCGCCAGCAGCCAAGCCCTTACTCAGGGGGCTGGAAACACCATATATTTT
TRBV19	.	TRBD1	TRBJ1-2	CASSIKAGTGNYGYTF	TGTGCCAGTAGTATAAAAGCCGGGACAGGGAACTATGGCTACACCTTC
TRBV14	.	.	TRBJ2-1	CASSQEALFYNEQFF	TGTGCCAGCAGCCAAGAGGCCTTATTCTACAATGAGCAGTTCTTC
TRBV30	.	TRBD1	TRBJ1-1	CAWRYYRGRENTEAFF	TGTGCCTGGAGGTATTACAGGGGGCGGGAGAACACTGAAGCTTTCTTT
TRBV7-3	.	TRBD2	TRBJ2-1	CASSRRQKLAGGLDRGEQFF	TGTGCCAGCAGTCGCCGACAGAAATTAGCGGGGGGGCTAGATCGCGGTGAGCAGTTCTTC
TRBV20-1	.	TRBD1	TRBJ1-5	CSASGGTGGRVRQPQHF	TGCAGTGCTAGTGGCGGGACAGGGGGCCGGGTAAGGCAGCCCCAGCATTTT
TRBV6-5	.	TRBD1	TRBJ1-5	CASRGQPNQPQHF	TGTGCCAGCAGGGGACAGCCTAATCAGCCCCAGCATTTT
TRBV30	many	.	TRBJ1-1	CAWRKGVRTEAFF	TGTGCCTGGAGAAAAGGGGTGAGGACTGAAGCTTTCTTT
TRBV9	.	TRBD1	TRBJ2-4	CASSGTGENIQYF	TGTGCCAGCAGCGGGACAGGTGAAAACATTCAGTACTTC
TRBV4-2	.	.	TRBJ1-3	CASSQDFPRDSSGNTIYF	TGTGCCAGCAGCCAAGATTTCCCACGGGACTCCTCTGGAAACACCATATATTTT
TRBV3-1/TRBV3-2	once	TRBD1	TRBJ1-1	CASTMTGEGTEAFF	TGTGCCAGCACCATGACAGGGGAGGGTACTGAAGCTTTCTTT
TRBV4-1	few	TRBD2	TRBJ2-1	CASSQASGGTSVRIYNEQFF	TGCGCCAGCAGCCAAGCTAGCGGGGGTACGTCAGTCAGGATCTACAATGAGCAGTTCTTC
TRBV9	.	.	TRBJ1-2	CASTKQGHGYTF	TGTGCCAGCACAAAACAGGGCCATGGCTACACCTTC
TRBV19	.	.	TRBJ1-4	CASSMVGGFGEKLFF	TGTGCCAGTAGTATGGTAGGGGGATTTGGTGAAAAACTGTTTTTT
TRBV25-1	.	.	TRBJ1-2	CASSEPSRDIAGGYTF	TGTGCCAGCAGTGAACCGTCCCGGGACATTGCCGGTGGCTACACCTTC
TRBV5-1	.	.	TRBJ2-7	CASSVRGTEEQYF	TGCGCCAGCTCGGTCAGGGGAACGGAAGAGCAGTACTTC
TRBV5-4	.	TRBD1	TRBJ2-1	CASSFGTGVVDEQFF	TGTGCCAGCAGCTTTGGGACAGGGGTTGTGGATGAGCAGTTCTTC
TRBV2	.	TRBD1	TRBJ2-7	CASSDGTGGLYEQYF	TGTGCCAGCAGTGACGGGACAGGGGGTCTCTACGAGCAGTACTTC
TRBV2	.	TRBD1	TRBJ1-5	CASSESGYFIGQGASQPQHF	TGTGCCAGCAGTGAGAGTGGGTATTTTATTGGACAGGGGGCTTCTCAGCCCCAGCATTTT
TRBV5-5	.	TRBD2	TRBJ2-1	CASSSLAGQPSSYNEQFF	TGTGCCAGCAGCTCGCTAGCGGGGCAACCGAGCTCCTACAATGAGCAGTTCTTC
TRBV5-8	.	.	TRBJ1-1	CASSLEIQVGTEAFF	TGTGCCAGCAGCTTGGAAATCCAGGTGGGCACTGAAGCTTTCTTT
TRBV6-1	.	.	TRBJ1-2	CASSEAGRRIGYTF	TGTGCCAGCAGTGAAGCGGGGCGGAGAATTGGCTACACCTTC
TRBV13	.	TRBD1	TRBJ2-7	CASTPPGQGEQYF	TGTGCCAGCACACCACCGGGACAGGGCGAGCAGTACTTC
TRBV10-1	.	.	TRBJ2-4	CASRQADLAKNIQYF	TGCGCCAGCCGACAGGCTGACCTAGCCAAAAACATTCAGTACTTC
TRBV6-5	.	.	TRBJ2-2	CASRGEVNTGELFF	TGTGCCAGCAGAGGGGAGGTAAACACCGGGGAGCTGTTTTTT
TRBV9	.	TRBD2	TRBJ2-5	CASSVNSGGSETQYF	TGTGCCAGCAGCGTAAACAGCGGGGGATCAGAGACCCAGTACTTC
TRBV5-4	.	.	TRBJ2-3	CASSLRDSHTDTQYF	TGTGCCAGCAGCTTGCGGGATTCCCACACAGATACGCAGTATTTT
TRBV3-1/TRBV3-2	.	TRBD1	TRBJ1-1	CASSRGTANTEAFF	TGTGCCAGCAGCCGAGGGACAGCAAACACTGAAGCTTTCTTT
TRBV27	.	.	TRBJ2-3	CASSLLSPTTVTDTQYF	TGTGCCAGCAGTCTCCTATCCCCGACGACAGTCACAGATACGCAGTATTTT
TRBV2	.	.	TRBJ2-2	CASSESGFPGELFF	TGTGCCAGCAGTGAATCAGGGTTTCCCGGGGAGCTGTTTTTT
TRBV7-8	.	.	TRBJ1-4	CASSLGTVNEKLFF	TGTGCCAGCAGCTTAGGGACAGTTAATGAAAAACTGTTTTTT
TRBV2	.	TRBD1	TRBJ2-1	CASSRKTGGMYNEQFF	TGTGCCAGCAGTAGGAAAACAGGGGGCATGTACAATGAGCAGTTCTTC
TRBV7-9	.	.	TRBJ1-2	CASIGGTFGYTF	TGTGCCAGCATCGGGGGGACCTTTGGCTACACCTTC
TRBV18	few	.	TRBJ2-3	CASSPRPSLDTQYF	TGTGCCAGCTCACCACGCCCTAGCCTGGATACGCAGTATTTT
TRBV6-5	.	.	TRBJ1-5	CASSSKPPQPQHF	TGTGCCAGCAGTTCTAAACCCCCCCAGCCCCAGCATTTT
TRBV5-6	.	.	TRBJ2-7	CASSLMDTSYEQYF	TGTGCCAGCAGCTTAATGGACACCTCCTACGAGCAGTACTTC
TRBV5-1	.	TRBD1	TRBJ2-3	CASSLTGGITDTQYF	TGCGCCAGCAGCTTGACAGGGGGTATAACAGATACGCAGTATTTT
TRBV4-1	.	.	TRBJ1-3	CASSRILQGRNGNTIYF	TGCGCCAGCAGCCGTATACTACAGGGCAGAAATGGAAACACCATATATTTT
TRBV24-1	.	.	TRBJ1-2	CATSDLNTYGYTF	TGTGCCACCAGTGATTTAAACACCTATGGCTACACCTTC
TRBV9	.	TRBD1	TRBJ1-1	CASSQGTGGYTEAFF	TGTGCCAGCAGCCAAGGGACAGGGGGGTACACTGAAGCTTTCTTT
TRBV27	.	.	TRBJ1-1	CASSATPGVNTEAFF	TGTGCCAGCAGTGCCACACCGGGAGTGAACACTGAAGCTTTCTTT
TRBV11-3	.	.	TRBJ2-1	CASSLKQGWSNEQFF	TGTGCCAGCAGCTTAAAGCAGGGGTGGAGCAATGAGCAGTTCTTC
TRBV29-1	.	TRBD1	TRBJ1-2	CSVGTGRRSYTF	TGCAGCGTGGGGACAGGGAGGAGAAGCTACACCTTC
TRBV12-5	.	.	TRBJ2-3	CASGFETVRDTQYF	TGTGCTAGTGGTTTTGAGACAGTAAGAGATACGCAGTATTTT
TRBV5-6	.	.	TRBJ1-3	CASSLQGDGNTIYF	TGTGCCAGCAGCCTACAGGGAGATGGAAACACCATATATTTT
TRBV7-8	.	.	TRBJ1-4	CASTPEGREKLFF	TGTGCCAGCACCCCGGAGGGGCGGGAAAAACTGTTTTTT
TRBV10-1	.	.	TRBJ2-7	CASSLERQATPSYEQYF	TGCGCCAGCAGCCTCGAGAGACAGGCGACCCCTTCCTACGAGCAGTACTTC
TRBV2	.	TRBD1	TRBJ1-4	CASKGQEGEKLFF	TGTGCCAGCAAGGGACAGGAAGGGGAAAAACTGTTTTTT
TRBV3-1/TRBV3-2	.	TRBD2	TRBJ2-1	CASNKAGGPDNEQFF	TGTGCCAGCAATAAAGCGGGGGGGCCTGACAATGAGCAGTTCTTC
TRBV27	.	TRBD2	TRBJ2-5	CASSLGAGGPETQYF	TGTGCCAGCAGTTTAGGGGCGGGGGGCCCAGAGACCCAGTACTTC
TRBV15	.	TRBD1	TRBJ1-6	CATRLTGGNSPLHF	TGTGCCACCAGGTTGACAGGGGGAAATTCACCCCTCCACTTT
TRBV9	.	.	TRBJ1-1	CASSVAGRVNTEAFF	TGTGCCAGCAGCGTAGCCGGCAGGGTCAACACTGAAGCTTTCTTT